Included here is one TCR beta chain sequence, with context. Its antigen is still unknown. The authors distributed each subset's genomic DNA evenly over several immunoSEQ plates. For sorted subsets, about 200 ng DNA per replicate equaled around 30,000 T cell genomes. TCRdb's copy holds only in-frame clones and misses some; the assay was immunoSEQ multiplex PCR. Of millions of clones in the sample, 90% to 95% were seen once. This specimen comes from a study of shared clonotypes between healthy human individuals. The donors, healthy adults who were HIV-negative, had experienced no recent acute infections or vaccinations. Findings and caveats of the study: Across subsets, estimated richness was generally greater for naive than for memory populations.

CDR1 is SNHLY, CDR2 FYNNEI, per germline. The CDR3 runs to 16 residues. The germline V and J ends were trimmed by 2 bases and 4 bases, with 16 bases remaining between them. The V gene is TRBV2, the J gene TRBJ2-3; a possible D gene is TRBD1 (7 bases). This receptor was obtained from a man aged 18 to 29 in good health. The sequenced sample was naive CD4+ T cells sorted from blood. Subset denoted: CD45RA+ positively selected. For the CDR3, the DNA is TGTGCCAGCAGTGAAAGACAGGGAGGATTCCCAGATACGCAGTATTTT. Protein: CASSERQGGFPDTQYF.